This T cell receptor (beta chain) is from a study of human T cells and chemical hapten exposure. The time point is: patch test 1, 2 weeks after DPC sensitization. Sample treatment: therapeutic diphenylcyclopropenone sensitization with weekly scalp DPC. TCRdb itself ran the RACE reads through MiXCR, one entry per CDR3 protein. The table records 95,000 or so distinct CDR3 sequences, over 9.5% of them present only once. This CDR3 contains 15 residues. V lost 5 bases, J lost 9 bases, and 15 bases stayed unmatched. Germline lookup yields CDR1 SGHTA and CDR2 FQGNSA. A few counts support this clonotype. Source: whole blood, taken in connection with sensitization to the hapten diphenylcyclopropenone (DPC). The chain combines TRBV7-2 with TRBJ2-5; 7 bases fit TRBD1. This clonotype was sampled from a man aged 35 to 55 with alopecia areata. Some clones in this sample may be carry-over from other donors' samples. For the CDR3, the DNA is TGTGCCAGCAGCCATGACAGGGCTCCCCCGGGTGCCCAGTACTTC. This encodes CASSHDRAPPGAQYF.